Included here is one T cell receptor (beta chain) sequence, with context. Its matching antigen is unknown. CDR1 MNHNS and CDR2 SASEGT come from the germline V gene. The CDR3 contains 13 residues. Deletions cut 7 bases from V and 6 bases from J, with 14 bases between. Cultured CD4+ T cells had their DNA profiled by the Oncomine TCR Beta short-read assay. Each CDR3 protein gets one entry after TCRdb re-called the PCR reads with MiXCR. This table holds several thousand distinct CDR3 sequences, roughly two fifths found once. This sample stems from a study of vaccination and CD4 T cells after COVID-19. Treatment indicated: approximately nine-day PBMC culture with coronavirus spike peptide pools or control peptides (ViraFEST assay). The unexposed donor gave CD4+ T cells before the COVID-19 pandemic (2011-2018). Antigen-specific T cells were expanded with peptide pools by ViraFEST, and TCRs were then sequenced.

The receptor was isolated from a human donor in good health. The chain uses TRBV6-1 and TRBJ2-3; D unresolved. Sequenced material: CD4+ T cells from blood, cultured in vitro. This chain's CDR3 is CASTRPVMDTQYF. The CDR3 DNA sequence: TGTGCCAGCACTCGACCAGTCATGGATACGCAGTATTTT.